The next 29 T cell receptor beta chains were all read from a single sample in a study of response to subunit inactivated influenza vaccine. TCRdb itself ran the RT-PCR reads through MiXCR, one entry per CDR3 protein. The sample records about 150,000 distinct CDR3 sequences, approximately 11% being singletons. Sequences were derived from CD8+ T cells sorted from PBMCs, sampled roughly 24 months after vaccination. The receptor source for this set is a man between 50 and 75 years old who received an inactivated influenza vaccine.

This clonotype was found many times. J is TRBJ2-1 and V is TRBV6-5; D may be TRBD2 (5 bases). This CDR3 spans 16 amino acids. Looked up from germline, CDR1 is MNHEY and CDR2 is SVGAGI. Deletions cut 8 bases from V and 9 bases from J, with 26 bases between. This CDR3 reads CASQLRLLAGPGEQFF. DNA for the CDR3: TGTGCCAGCCAGTTACGTCTGCTAGCCGGTCCGGGTGAGCAGTTCTTC.

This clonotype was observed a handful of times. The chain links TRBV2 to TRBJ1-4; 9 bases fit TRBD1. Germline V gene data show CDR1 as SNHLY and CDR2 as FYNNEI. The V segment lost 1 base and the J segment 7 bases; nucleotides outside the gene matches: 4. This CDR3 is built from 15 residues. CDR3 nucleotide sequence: TGTGCCAGCAGTGAAGATGGGACAGGGTCTGAAAAACTGTTTTTT. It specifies CASSEDGTGSEKLFF.

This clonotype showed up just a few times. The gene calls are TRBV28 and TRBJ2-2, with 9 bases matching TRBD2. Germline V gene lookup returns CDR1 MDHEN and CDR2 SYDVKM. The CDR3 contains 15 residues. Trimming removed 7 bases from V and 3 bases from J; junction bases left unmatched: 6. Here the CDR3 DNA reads TGTGCCAGCAAGCGGCTAGCGGGGTACACCGGGGAGCTGTTTTTT. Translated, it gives CASKRLAGYTGELFF.

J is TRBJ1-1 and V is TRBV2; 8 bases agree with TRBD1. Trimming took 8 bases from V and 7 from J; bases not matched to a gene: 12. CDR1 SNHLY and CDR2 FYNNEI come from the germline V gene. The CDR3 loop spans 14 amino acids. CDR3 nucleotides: TGTGCCAGCGGGGACAGGAGTTTTCGGAATGAAGCTTTCTTT. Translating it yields CASGDRSFRNEAFF.

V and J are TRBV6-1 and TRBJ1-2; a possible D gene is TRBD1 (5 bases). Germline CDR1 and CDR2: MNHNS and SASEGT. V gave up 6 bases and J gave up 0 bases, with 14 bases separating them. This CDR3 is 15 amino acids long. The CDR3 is CASSLIDSTNYGYTF. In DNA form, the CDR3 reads TGTGCCAGCAGCCTTATTGACAGTACTAACTATGGCTACACCTTC.

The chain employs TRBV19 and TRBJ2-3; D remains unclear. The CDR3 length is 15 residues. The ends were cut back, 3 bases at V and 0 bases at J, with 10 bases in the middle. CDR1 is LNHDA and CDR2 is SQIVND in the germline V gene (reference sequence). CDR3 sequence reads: CASSMLGESTDTQYF. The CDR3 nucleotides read TGTGCCAGTAGTATGCTCGGCGAAAGCACAGATACGCAGTATTTT.

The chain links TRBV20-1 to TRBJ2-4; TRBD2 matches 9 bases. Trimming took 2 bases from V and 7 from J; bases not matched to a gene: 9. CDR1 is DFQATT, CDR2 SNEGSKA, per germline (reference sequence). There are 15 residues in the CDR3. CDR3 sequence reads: CSARPIAGDWNIQYF. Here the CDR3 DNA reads TGCAGTGCTAGACCTATAGCGGGAGACTGGAACATTCAGTACTTC.

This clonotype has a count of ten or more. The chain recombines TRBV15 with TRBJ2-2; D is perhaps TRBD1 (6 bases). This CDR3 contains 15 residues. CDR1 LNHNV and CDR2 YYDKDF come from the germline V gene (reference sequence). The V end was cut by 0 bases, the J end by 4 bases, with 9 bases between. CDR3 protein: CATSRDRGSTGELFF. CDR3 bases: TGTGCCACCAGCAGAGACAGGGGATCCACCGGGGAGCTGTTTTTT.

The CDR3 DNA follows: TGTGCCAGCAGCTTAGGGACCACGACAGGGTTGCGTGAAAAACTGTTTTTT. Amino acid sequence: CASSLGTTTGLREKLFF. This chain links TRBV11-2 with TRBJ1-4, with 7 nucleotides matching TRBD1. This CDR3 contains 17 residues. V was pared by 1 base and J by 7 bases, with 12 bases of the junction left unmatched. CDR1 is SGHAT, CDR2 FQNNGV, per germline. Filled out from reference TRBV11-2 and TRBJ1-4, the complete variable domain reads EAGVAQSPRYKIIEKRQSVAFWCNPISGHATLYWYQQILGQGPKLLIQFQNNGVVDDSQLPKDRFSAERLKGVDSTLKIQPAKLEDSAVYLCASSLGTTTGLREKLFFGSGTQLSVL.

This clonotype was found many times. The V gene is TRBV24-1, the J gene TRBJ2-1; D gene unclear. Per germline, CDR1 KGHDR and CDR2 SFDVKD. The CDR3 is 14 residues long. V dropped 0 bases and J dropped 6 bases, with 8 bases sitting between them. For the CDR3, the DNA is TGTGCCACCAGTGATTTGGGGGTAGGCAATGAGCAGTTCTTC. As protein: CATSDLGVGNEQFF.

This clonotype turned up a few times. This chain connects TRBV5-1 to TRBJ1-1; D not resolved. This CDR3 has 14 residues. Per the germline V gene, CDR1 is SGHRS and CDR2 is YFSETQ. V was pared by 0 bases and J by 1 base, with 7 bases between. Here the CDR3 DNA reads TGCGCCAGCAGCTTGGCAGGAGAGAACACTGAAGCTTTCTTT. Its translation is CASSLAGENTEAFF.

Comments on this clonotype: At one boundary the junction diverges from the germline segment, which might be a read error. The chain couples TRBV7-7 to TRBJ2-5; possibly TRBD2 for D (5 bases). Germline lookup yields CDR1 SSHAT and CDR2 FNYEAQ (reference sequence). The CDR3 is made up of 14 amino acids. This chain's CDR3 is CASSPGGLQETQYF. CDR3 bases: TGTGCTAGCAGCCCCGGCGGGCTCCAAGAGACCCAGTACTTC.

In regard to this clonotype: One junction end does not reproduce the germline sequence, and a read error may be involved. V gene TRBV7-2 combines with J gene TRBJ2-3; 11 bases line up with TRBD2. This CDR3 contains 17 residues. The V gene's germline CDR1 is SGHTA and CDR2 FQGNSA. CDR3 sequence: CPSSLAGGPLLSDTQYF. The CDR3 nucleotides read TGTCCCAGCAGCTTAGCGGGGGGGCCTTTATTATCGGATACGCAGTATTTT.

CDR3 in DNA: TGTGCCAGCAGTTCTCGACTAGCGGGAGTGTCAGATACGCAGTATTTT. This codes for CASSSRLAGVSDTQYF. This rearrangement joins TRBV28 to TRBJ2-3; 12 bases match TRBD2. Looked up from germline, CDR1 is MDHEN and CDR2 is SYDVKM. This CDR3 is 16 amino acids long. Losses at the gene ends were 4 bases for V and 4 bases for J; bases not matched to a gene: 6.

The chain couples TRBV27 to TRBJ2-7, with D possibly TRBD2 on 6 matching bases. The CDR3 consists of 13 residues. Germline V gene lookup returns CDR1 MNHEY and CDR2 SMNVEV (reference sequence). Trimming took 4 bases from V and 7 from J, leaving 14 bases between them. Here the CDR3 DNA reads TGTGCCAGCAGTTGGTCCGGGAGTCAAGAGCAGTACTTC. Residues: CASSWSGSQEQYF.

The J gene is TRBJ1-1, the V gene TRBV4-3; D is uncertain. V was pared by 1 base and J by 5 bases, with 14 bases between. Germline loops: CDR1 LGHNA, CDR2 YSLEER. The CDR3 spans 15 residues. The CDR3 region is CASSQGMGRRTEAFF. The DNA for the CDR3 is TGCGCCAGCAGCCAAGGTATGGGCAGGAGGACTGAAGCTTTCTTT.

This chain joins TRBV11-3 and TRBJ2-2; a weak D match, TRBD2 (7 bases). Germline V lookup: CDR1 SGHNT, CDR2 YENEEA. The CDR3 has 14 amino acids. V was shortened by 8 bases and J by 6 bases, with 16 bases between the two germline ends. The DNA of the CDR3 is TGTGCCAGCTCCCTTAGGGGGGGAGCCGGGGAGCTGTTTTTT. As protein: CASSLRGGAGELFF.

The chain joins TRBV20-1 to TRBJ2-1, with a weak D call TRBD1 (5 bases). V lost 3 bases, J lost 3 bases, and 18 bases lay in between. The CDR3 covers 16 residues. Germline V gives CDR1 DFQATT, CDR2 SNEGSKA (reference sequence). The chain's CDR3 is CSASGHNTGLYNEQFF. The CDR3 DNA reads TGCAGTGCTAGTGGCCACAACACAGGCCTCTACAATGAGCAGTTCTTC.

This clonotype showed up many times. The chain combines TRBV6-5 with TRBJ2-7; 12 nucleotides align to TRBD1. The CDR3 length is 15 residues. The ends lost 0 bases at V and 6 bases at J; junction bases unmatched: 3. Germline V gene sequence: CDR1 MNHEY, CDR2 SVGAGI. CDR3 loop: CASSYSGTGGFEQYF. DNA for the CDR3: TGTGCCAGCAGTTACTCGGGGACAGGGGGCTTCGAGCAGTACTTC.

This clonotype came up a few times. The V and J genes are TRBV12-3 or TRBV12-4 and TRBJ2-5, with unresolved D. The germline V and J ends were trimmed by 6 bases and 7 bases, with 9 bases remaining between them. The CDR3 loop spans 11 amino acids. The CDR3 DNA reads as TGTGCCAGCAGCTCTACCGGGACCCAGTACTTC. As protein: CASSSTGTQYF.

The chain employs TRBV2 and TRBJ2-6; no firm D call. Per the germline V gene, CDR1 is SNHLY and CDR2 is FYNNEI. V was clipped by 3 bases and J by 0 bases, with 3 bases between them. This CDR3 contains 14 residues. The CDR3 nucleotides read TGTGCCAGCAGTGAGCCCTCTGGGGCCAACGTCCTGACTTTC. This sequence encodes CASSEPSGANVLTF.

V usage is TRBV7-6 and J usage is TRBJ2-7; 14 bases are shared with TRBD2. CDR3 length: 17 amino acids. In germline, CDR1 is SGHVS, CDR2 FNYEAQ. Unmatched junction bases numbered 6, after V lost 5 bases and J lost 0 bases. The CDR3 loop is CASSPGTSGGLSYEQYF. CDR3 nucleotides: TGTGCCAGCAGCCCTGGGACTAGCGGGGGCCTCTCCTACGAGCAGTACTTC.

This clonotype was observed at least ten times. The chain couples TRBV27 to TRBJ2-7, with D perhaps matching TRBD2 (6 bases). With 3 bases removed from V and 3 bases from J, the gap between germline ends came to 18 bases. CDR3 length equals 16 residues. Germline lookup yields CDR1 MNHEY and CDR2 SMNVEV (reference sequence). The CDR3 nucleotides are TGTGCCAGCAGTTTCGTACCGGGAGTCATCATCTACGAGCAGTACTTC. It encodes CASSFVPGVIIYEQYF.

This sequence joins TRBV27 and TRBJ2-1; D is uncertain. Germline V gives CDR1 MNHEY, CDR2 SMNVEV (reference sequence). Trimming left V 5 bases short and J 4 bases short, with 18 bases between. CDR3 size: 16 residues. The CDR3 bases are TGTGCCAGCAGTGCCTCAGCTCCCCAAGGTTACAATGAGCAGTTCTTC. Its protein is CASSASAPQGYNEQFF.

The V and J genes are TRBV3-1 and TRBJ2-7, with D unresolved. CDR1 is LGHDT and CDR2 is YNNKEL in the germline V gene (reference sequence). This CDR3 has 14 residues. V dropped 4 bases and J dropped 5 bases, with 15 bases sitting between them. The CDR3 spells CASSPPLGPDEQYF. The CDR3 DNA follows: TGTGCCAGCAGCCCCCCTTTGGGTCCAGACGAGCAGTACTTC.

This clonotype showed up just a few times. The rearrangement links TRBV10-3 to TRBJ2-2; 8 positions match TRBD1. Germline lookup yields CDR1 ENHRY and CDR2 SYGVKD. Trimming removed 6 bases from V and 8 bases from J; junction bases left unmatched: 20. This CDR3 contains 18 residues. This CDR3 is CAISPGQGFKSLTGELFF. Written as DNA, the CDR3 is TGTGCCATCAGCCCCGGACAGGGTTTTAAGAGTCTCACGGGGGAGCTGTTTTTT.

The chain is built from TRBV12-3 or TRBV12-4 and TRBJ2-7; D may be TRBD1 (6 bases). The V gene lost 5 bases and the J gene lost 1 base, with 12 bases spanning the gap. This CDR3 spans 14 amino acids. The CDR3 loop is CASSMTGFSYEQYF. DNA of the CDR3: TGTGCCAGCAGTATGACAGGTTTTTCCTACGAGCAGTACTTC.

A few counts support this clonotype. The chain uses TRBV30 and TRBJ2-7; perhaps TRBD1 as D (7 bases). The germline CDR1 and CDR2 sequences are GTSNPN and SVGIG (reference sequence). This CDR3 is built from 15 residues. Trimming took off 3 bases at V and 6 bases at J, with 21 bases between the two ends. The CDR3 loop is CAWRGGAGGEGEQYF. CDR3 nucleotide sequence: TGTGCCTGGAGAGGCGGGGCAGGGGGAGAGGGCGAGCAGTACTTC.

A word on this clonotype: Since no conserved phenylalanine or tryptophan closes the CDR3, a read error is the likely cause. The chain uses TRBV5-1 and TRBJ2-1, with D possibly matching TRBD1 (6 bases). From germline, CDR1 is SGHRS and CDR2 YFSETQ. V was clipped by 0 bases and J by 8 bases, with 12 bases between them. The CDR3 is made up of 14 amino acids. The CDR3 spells CASSLGDMRHEQFV. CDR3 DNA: TGCGCCAGCAGCTTGGGGGACATGAGGCATGAGCAGTTCGTC.